These 20 T cell receptor beta chains came from one sample sequenced in a study of blood T cells in healthy people across ages. It was with a sample-barcoded 5' primer and a J-beta primer mix that a second PCR of roughly 6 to 11 cycles was run. TCRdb reanalysed the 5' RACE reads using MiXCR and keeps one entry per CDR3 protein. This sample has hundreds of thousands of distinct CDR3 sequences, with under 30% found just once. Source material: blood. The receptors shown here come from an elderly woman in good health.

This clonotype has only a few counts. The chain uses TRBV5-1 and TRBJ2-2; 10 bases agree with TRBD2. The CDR3 is 18 amino acids. Looked up from germline, CDR1 is SGHRS and CDR2 is YFSETQ. The ends lost 0 bases at V and 0 bases at J; junction bases unmatched: 5. The CDR3 DNA follows: TGCGCCAGCAGCTTGGCCTTAGCGGGGGGTACGAACACCGGGGAGCTGTTTTTT. It translates to CASSLALAGGTNTGELFF.

This clonotype was counted a few times. The chain recombines TRBV29-1 with TRBJ2-7; D possibly uses TRBD1 or TRBD2 (5 bases each). CDR1 is SQVTM and CDR2 is ANQGSEA in the germline V gene. This CDR3 contains 12 residues. Trimming stripped 5 bases from V and 6 bases from J, with 14 bases between. The CDR3 here is CSVSQSGTEQYF. CDR3 sequence (DNA): TGCAGCGTTTCCCAGTCAGGGACCGAGCAGTACTTC.

In regard to this clonotype: This may be a read error: a much more frequent sequence differs by one nucleotide. This chain uses TRBV15 with TRBJ2-5; 7 bases fit TRBD2. The DNA end is more similar to TRBJ2-7, so the J call may be wrong. The CDR3 length is 15 residues. Germline lookup yields CDR1 LNHNV and CDR2 YYDKDF (reference sequence). CDR3 bases: TGTGCCACCAGCAGGGGGTGCGGGGGAAACAACGAGCAGTACTTC. It translates to CATSRGCGGNNEQYF.

The chain joins TRBV7-9 to TRBJ2-3; the match to TRBD2 covers 10 bases. The CDR3 runs to 18 residues. V shed 3 bases, J shed 0 bases, and the junction held 9 bases outside the gene matches. The germline V gene has CDR1 SEHNR and CDR2 FQNEAQ (reference sequence). The CDR3 bases are TGTGCCAGCAGCTTCGGGGCTAGCGGGAGTTCTAGCACAGATACGCAGTATTTT. Protein product: CASSFGASGSSSTDTQYF.

The chain joins TRBV10-2 to TRBJ1-2; D gene ambiguous. Germline loops: CDR1 WSHSY, CDR2 SAAADI. The ends were cut back, 6 bases at V and 4 bases at J, with 15 bases in the middle. The CDR3 sequence is 14 residues long. The chain's CDR3 is CASSGSKGLYGYTF. CDR3 DNA: TGCGCCAGCAGCGGCTCCAAGGGCCTCTATGGCTACACCTTC.

This clonotype has a handful of counts. This may arise from a read error, as a much more abundant clone is one base away. This chain joins TRBV3-1 and TRBJ2-1; TRBD2 aligns across 15 bases. Germline-derived CDR1 and CDR2 are LGHDT and YNNKEL (reference sequence). The CDR3 contains 15 residues. This CDR3 is CAGSQGLAGGAEQFF. As DNA, the CDR3 is TGTGCCGGCAGCCAGGGACTAGCGGGGGGAGCTGAGCAGTTCTTC.

In its sample, this clonotype was seen many times. Here the CDR3 reads CAISGEGAAYGYTF. The CDR3 DNA is TGTGCCATCAGTGGGGAAGGGGCTGCCTATGGCTACACCTTC. The J gene is TRBJ1-2, the V gene TRBV10-3; a possible D gene is TRBD1 (5 bases). Trimming removed 4 bases from V and 4 bases from J, with 13 bases in between. Germline loops: CDR1 ENHRY, CDR2 SYGVKD. This CDR3 region has 14 residues.

The chain has TRBV27 and TRBJ1-6; D call uncertain. The germline V gene has CDR1 MNHEY and CDR2 SMNVEV (reference sequence). The CDR3 has 15 amino acids. With 2 bases removed from V and 4 bases from J, the gap between germline ends came to 9 bases. CDR3 sequence (DNA): TGTGCCAGCAGTTTAGGCAGCCAATATAATTCACCCCTCCACTTT. This encodes CASSLGSQYNSPLHF.

This clonotype was observed many times. The chain employs TRBV15 and TRBJ2-5, with D possibly being TRBD1 (5 bases). This CDR3 spans 16 amino acids. Trimming cost V 7 bases and J 1 base, with 19 bases left between them. Germline V lookup: CDR1 LNHNV, CDR2 YYDKDF (reference sequence). CDR3 DNA: TGTGCCACCACAGGACACCCCGGAATGAGCCAAGAGACCCAGTACTTC. Protein sequence: CATTGHPGMSQETQYF.

The V and J genes are TRBV15 and TRBJ2-7, with D hard to call. The CDR3 covers 14 residues. V lost 0 bases and J 8 bases, leaving 14 bases between the germline ends. Germline loops: CDR1 LNHNV, CDR2 YYDKDF (reference sequence). In DNA form, the CDR3 reads TGTGCCACCAGCAGAGATCTCGACGGCACCCAGCAGTACGTC. Protein sequence: CATSRDLDGTQQYV.

This clonotype has ten or more counts. This rearrangement joins TRBV20-1 to TRBJ2-5, with TRBD2 matching over 8 bases. Per the germline V gene, CDR1 is DFQATT and CDR2 is SNEGSKA (reference sequence). CDR3 length equals 17 residues. V lost 3 bases, J lost 5 bases, and 17 bases stayed unmatched. CDR3 residues: CSASPFGGAFLAETQYF. The CDR3 DNA reads as TGCAGTGCTAGCCCATTCGGGGGGGCCTTTCTTGCGGAGACCCAGTACTTC.

V and J are TRBV7-9 and TRBJ2-5; D not certain. This CDR3 has 14 amino acids. Trimming took off 6 bases at V and 5 bases at J, with 16 bases between the two ends. CDR1 is SEHNR and CDR2 is FQNEAQ in the germline V gene (reference sequence). CDR3 amino acids: CASSLRSNQETQYF. The DNA for the CDR3 is TGTGCCAGCAGTCTTCGTAGTAATCAGGAGACCCAGTACTTC.

Ten or more counts support this clonotype. The chain carries TRBV28 and TRBJ2-7; tentatively, D is TRBD1 (6 bases). Looked up from germline, CDR1 is MDHEN and CDR2 is SYDVKM. The germline V and J ends were trimmed by 5 bases and 5 bases, with 16 bases remaining between them. CDR3 length equals 14 residues. This chain's CDR3 is CASSLPTGNHEQYF. CDR3 sequence (DNA): TGTGCCAGCAGTCTCCCCACAGGGAACCACGAGCAGTACTTC.

This clonotype has a count of ten or more. For the CDR3, the DNA is TGTGCCAGCAGCCAAGAGATCAGGAGGACCCAGTACTTC. It codes for CASSQEIRRTQYF. This rearrangement joins TRBV14 to TRBJ2-7; D call uncertain. The J call is in doubt because the DNA end fits TRBJ2-5 better. Germline assignment: CDR1 SGHDN and CDR2 FVKESK. The CDR3 has 13 amino acids.

This clonotype showed up many times. This sequence joins TRBV6-5 and TRBJ1-2; 8 nucleotides match TRBD1. V lost 7 bases, J lost 4 bases, and 14 bases stayed unmatched. CDR3 size: 16 residues. Per the germline V gene, CDR1 is MNHEY and CDR2 is SVGAGI. The CDR3 DNA follows: TGTGCCAGCAACCCCCAAACCGGGACAGGAACCTATGGCTACACCTTC. Translated, it gives CASNPQTGTGTYGYTF.

This clonotype was seen more than once but under ten times. The chain combines TRBV11-2 with TRBJ2-5; 7 bases align to TRBD1. The germline gives CDR1 SGHAT, CDR2 FQNNGV. This CDR3 is 17 amino acids long. With V trimmed by 0 bases and J by 11 bases, 18 bases remained unmatched. CDR3 amino acids: CASSLDTGEIVVVVQYF. The CDR3 region has the DNA TGTGCCAGCAGCTTAGACACAGGGGAAATTGTTGTTGTAGTGCAGTACTTC.

This clonotype was seen many times. As DNA, the CDR3 is TGTGCCAGCAGCCGTGGCCAGGGGGGAGCGGAGACCCAGTACTTC. Protein: CASSRGQGGAETQYF. V is TRBV6-5 and J is TRBJ2-5; D may be TRBD1 (7 bases). CDR1 and CDR2 from the germline V gene are MNHEY and SVGAGI. This CDR3 spans 15 amino acids. V lost 6 bases to trimming and J lost 5 bases, with 19 bases between them.

This clonotype was observed a handful of times. The gene calls are TRBV19 and TRBJ2-3; D ambiguous. CDR3 length: 15 amino acids. The V end lost 3 bases, the J end lost 1 base, and 11 bases lay between the germline ends. Germline V lookup: CDR1 LNHDA, CDR2 SQIVND (reference sequence). CDR3 region: CASSISGYGTDTQYF. DNA of the CDR3: TGTGCCAGTAGTATCTCGGGTTACGGCACAGATACGCAGTATTTT.

This clonotype was seen repeatedly, ten times or more. J is TRBJ1-4 and V is TRBV6-5, with unresolved D. CDR1 MNHEY and CDR2 SVGAGI come from the germline V gene. Trimming left V 5 bases short and J 4 bases short, with 11 bases between. The CDR3 is 14 amino acids. CDR3 in amino acids: CASSGVGFNEKLFF. Here the CDR3 DNA reads TGTGCCAGCAGTGGGGTAGGGTTTAATGAAAAACTGTTTTTT.

This clonotype was detected ten times or more. The chain couples TRBV6-1 to TRBJ2-3; D unresolved. The CDR3 totals 10 residues. Per the germline V gene, CDR1 is MNHNS and CDR2 is SASEGT. V lost 6 bases, J lost 7 bases, and 5 bases lay in between. CDR3 bases: TGTGCCAGCAGCGCATATACGCAGTATTTT. Translation: CASSAYTQYF.